This T cell receptor (beta chain) originates from a study of CD8 T cells in Susac syndrome. Findings and limits, study-wide: The study recognized that the number of individuals in its TCR sequencing and HLA analysis was relatively small.

V was shortened by 10 bases and J by 3 bases, with 19 bases between the two germline ends. CDR3 length equals 15 residues. Healthy donors constituted the controls, which were matched for age and sex. TEMRA cells were FACS-enriched and CD8+ and CD4+ T cells negatively isolated. Reverse transcription of roughly 0.5 to 1 ug RNA was carried out with random hexamers. The TCR beta CDR3 was amplified by immunoSEQ multiplex PCR across 54 Vbeta, 13 Jbeta. One entry per CDR3 protein, called by TCRdb with MiXCR from the immunoSEQ multiplex PCR reads. The sample holds over 95,000 distinct CDR3 sequences, under 95% seen once. Details on this clonotype: The target antigen is unknown.

The chain carries TRBV12-3 or TRBV12-4 and TRBJ2-1; D could derive from TRBD1 or TRBD2 (6 bases each). Sequencing input: CD8+ T cells from PBMCs. The receptor's source is a human donor in good health. The CDR3 sequence: CATAGGAAVYNEQFF. DNA of the CDR3: TGTGCCACCGCCGGGGGCGCCGCCGTCTACAATGAGCAGTTCTTC.